The rows below give T cell receptor beta chains drawn from one sample of a study of blood T cell repertoires in COVID-19. Sequencing was performed with immunoSEQ multiplex PCR; in TCRdb, only in-frame clones are kept and a portion is missing. The data hold roughly 150,000 clones, with about 80% observed a single time. The sequenced sample consisted of peripheral blood. Source of these receptors: a human donor in a cohort sampled during active COVID-19. Each CDR3 is given with its conserved first and last residue. A D gene is named only where the DNA matches it firmly.

j_call | v_call | d_call | cdr3_nt | cdr3_aa
TRBJ2-1 | TRBV18 | TRBD1 | TGTGCCAGCTCAGCGGACAGGTCCCGTTCCTACAATGAGCAGTTCTTC | CASSADRSRSYNEQFF
TRBJ2-2 | TRBV6-6 | - | TGTGCCAGCAGTTACTCGTCGGTCACCGGGGAGCTGTTTTTT | CASSYSSVTGELFF
TRBJ2-1 | TRBV9 | TRBD1 | TGTGCCAGCAGCGTTTTAGGACAGGGAGAGAATGAGCAGTTCTTC | CASSVLGQGENEQFF
TRBJ1-6 | TRBV5-4 | - | TGTGCCAGCAGCTTGGAAGCCTCCTATAATTCACCCCTCCACTTT | CASSLEASYNSPLHF
TRBJ1-5 | TRBV6-5 | - | TGTGCCAGCGCACTCGAGGTTCGGAATCAGCCCCAGCATTTT | CASALEVRNQPQHF
TRBJ1-1 | TRBV7-9 | - | TGTGCCAGCAGCTTAGCGAATGGAGGACTGGCTGAAGCTTTCTTT | CASSLANGGLAEAFF
TRBJ2-7 | TRBV7-9 | - | TGTGCCAGCAGCTTCGACAGCTGGCCCTCCTACGAGCAGTACTTC | CASSFDSWPSYEQYF
TRBJ2-5 | TRBV7-8 | - | TGTGCCAGCAGCCCCCTAGAGACCCAGTACTTC | CASSPLETQYF
TRBJ1-6 | TRBV18 | - | TGTGCCAGCTCACCGGGGGCAGGGCCTAATTCACCCCTCCACTTT | CASSPGAGPNSPLHF
TRBJ1-6 | TRBV19 | TRBD1 | TGTGCCAGTGGTGACAGGGGATCGAATTCACCCCTCCACTTT | CASGDRGSNSPLHF
TRBJ2-7 | TRBV3-1/TRBV3-2 | - | TGTGCCAGCAGCCAAGATCCCGGGACACCCTACGAGCAGTACTTC | CASSQDPGTPYEQYF
TRBJ1-1 | TRBV29-1 | - | TGCAGCGTTAGGGTGGGGGGGAACACTGAAGCTTTCTTT | CSVRVGGNTEAFF
TRBJ1-1 | TRBV7-9 | - | TGTGCCAGCAGCTCCCAGGGTTACGCTGAAGCTTTCTTT | CASSSQGYAEAFF
TRBJ2-5 | TRBV11-3 | - | TGTGCCAGCAGCTTAGGTTCTCTAGCCCAAGAGACCCAGTACTTC | CASSLGSLAQETQYF
TRBJ1-3 | TRBV11-3 | - | TGTGCCAGCAGCTACAGTGTCTCTGGAAACACCATATATTTT | CASSYSVSGNTIYF
TRBJ2-7 | TRBV6-5 | TRBD1 | TGTGCCAGCAGTCTACAGGGGGTCGAGCAGTACTTC | CASSLQGVEQYF